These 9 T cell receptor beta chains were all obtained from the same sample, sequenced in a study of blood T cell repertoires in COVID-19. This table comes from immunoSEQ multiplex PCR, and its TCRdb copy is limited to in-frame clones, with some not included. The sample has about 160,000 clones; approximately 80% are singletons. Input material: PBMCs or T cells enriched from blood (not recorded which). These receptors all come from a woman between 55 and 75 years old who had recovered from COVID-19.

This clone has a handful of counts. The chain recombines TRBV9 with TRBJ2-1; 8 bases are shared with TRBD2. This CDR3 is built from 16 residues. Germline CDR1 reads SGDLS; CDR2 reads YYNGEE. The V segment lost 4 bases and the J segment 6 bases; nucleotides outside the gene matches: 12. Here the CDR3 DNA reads TGTGCCAGCAGCCCCCGAACCACTAGCGGTGGCAATGAGCAGTTCTTC. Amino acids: CASSPRTTSGGNEQFF. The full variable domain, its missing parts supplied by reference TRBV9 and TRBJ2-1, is DSGVTQTPKHLITATGQRVTLRCSPRSGDLSVYWYQQSLDQGLQFLIQYYNGEERAKGNILERFSAQQFPDLHSELNLSSLELGDSALYFCASSPRTTSGGNEQFFGPGTRLTVL.

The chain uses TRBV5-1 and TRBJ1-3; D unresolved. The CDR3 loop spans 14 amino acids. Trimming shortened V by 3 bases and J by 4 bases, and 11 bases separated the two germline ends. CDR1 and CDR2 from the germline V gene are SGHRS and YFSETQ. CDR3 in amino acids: CASSSRGPGNTIYF. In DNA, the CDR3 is TGCGCCAGCAGCTCACGCGGGCCGGGAAACACCATATATTTT.

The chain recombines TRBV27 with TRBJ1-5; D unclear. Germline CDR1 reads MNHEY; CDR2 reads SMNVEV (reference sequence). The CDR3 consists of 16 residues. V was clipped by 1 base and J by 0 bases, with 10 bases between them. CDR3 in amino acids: CASSLWAADSNQPQHF. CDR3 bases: TGTGCCAGCAGTTTATGGGCAGCGGATAGCAATCAGCCCCAGCATTTT.

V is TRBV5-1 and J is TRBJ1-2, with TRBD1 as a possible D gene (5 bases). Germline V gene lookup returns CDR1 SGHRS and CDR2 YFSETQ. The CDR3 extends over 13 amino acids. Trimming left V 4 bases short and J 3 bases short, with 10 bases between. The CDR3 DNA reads TGCGCCAGCAGCAAGCTAGGGGACTATGGCTACACCTTC. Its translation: CASSKLGDYGYTF.

Here the CDR3 reads CASSTGTLKGQPQHF. The CDR3, as DNA: TGTGCCAGCAGCACCGGGACACTAAAGGGTCAGCCCCAGCATTTT. This chain connects TRBV28 to TRBJ1-5; TRBD1 might be the D (6 bases). The CDR3 has 15 amino acids. The V and J ends lost 6 bases and 6 bases respectively, with 18 bases between them. Germline CDR1 and CDR2: MDHEN and SYDVKM.

CDR3 protein: CASSLRSLGELFF. The CDR3 DNA follows: TGTGCCAGCAGCTTAAGGAGTCTCGGGGAGCTGTTTTTT. The V gene is TRBV7-2, the J gene TRBJ2-2; D is unresolved. The germline V gene encodes CDR1 SGHTA and CDR2 FQGNSA. The CDR3 covers 13 residues. Trimming took 2 bases from V and 7 from J, leaving 8 bases between them.

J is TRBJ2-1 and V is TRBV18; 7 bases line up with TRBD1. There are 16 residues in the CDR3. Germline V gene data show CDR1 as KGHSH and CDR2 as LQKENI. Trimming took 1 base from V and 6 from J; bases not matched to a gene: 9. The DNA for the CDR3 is TGTGCCAGCTCACCACTTGGCCAGGGGGTATCCAATGAGCAGTTCTTC. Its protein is CASSPLGQGVSNEQFF.

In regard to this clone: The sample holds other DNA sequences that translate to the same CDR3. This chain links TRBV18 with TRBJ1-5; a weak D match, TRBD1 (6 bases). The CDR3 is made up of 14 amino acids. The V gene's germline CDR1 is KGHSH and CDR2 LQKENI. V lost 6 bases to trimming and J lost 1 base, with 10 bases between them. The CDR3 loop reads CASSPQGSNQPQHF. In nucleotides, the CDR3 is TGTGCCAGCTCTCCTCAGGGGAGCAATCAGCCCCAGCATTTT.

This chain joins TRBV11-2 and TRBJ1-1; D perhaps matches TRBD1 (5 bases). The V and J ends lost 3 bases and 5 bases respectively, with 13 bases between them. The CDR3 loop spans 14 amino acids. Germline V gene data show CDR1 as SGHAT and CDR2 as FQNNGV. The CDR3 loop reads CASSFRGLRTEAFF. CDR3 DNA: TGTGCCAGCAGCTTTAGGGGCTTGAGGACTGAAGCTTTCTTT.